Listed here is a single T cell receptor beta chain. The junction differs from germline at one of its ends, possibly a read error. This sample is drawn from a study of T cell responses to AZD1222 COVID-19 vaccine. Per the germline V gene, CDR1 is SEHNR and CDR2 is FQNEAQ (reference sequence). The length of the CDR3 is 17 residues. Produced via immunoSEQ multiplex PCR; TCRdb's table is partial and in-frame only. The repertoire includes 75,000 to 90,000 clones, roughly 85% of them detected once, and about 13% sits in the top ten. The V gene is TRBV7-9, the J gene TRBJ2-3; maybe TRBD2 (5 bases). Sequenced here: peripheral blood, sampled on day 0 of AZD1222 vaccination. This TCR derives from an adult in good health. This chain's CDR3 is CASSLAQLVVGTDTQYF. As DNA, the CDR3 is TGCGCCAGCAGCTTAGCGCAGCTGGTCGTTGGCACAGATACGCAGTATTTT.